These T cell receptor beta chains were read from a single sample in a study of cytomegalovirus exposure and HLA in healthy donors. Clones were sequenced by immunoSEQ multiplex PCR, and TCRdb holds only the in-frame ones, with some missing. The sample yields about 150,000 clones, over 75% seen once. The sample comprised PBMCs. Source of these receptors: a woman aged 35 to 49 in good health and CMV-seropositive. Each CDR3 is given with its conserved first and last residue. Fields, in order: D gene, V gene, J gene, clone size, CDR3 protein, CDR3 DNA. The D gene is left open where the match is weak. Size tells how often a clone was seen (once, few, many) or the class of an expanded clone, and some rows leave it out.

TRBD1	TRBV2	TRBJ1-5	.	CASSEGIGGVGQPQHF	TGTGCCAGCAGTGAAGGGATAGGGGGCGTAGGTCAGCCCCAGCATTTT
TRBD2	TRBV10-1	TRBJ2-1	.	CASSEPLSGKAEQFF	TGCGCCAGCAGTGAGCCGCTTAGCGGGAAGGCTGAGCAGTTCTTC
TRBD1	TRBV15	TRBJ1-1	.	CATSRLLTGGITEAFF	TGTGCCACCAGCAGACTCCTTACAGGGGGCATCACTGAAGCTTTCTTT
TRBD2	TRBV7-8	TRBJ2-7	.	CASSLGGSGRAYSYEQYF	TGTGCCAGCAGCTTAGGTGGTAGCGGGAGGGCCTACTCCTACGAGCAGTACTTC
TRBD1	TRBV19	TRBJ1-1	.	CASSPGGRGSAEAFF	TGTGCCAGTAGCCCCGGCGGCAGGGGGTCTGCTGAAGCTTTCTTT
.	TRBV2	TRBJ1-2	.	CASSERQGRGYTF	TGTGCCAGCAGTGAACGGCAGGGAAGGGGCTACACCTTC
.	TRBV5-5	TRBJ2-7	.	CASSLQQGYEQYF	TGTGCCAGCAGCTTACAACAGGGCTACGAGCAGTACTTC
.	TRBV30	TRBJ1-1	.	CAWSAQGNTEAFF	TGTGCCTGGAGTGCACAGGGGAACACTGAAGCTTTCTTT
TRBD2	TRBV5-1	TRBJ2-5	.	CASSLVKRQSGTSGFQETQYF	TGCGCCAGCAGCTTGGTCAAAAGGCAATCCGGGACTAGCGGGTTTCAGGAGACCCAGTACTTC
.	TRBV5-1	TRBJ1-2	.	CASSPTEHYGYTF	TGCGCCAGCAGTCCGACAGAACACTATGGCTACACCTTC
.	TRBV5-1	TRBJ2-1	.	CASSPQGRDNEQFF	TGCGCCAGCAGCCCACAGGGTCGGGACAATGAGCAGTTCTTC
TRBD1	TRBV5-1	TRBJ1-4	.	CASKPGQGVSNEKLFF	TGCGCCAGCAAACCGGGACAGGGCGTCTCTAATGAAAAACTGTTTTTT
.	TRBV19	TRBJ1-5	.	CASTWGGLNQPQHF	TGTGCCAGTACCTGGGGGGGGTTGAATCAGCCCCAGCATTTT
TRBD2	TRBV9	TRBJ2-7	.	CASSRADGRLGYEQYF	TGTGCCAGCTCCCGGGCGGACGGGAGGCTGGGTTACGAGCAGTACTTC
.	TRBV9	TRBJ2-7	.	CASSVEEGREQYF	TGTGCCAGCAGCGTAGAGGAGGGCCGCGAGCAGTACTTC
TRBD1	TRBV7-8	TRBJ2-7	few	CASSIPRDRAEQYF	TGTGCCAGCAGCATACCCCGGGACAGGGCAGAGCAGTACTTC
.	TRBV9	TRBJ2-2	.	CASSVVLGAGELFF	TGTGCCAGCAGCGTAGTTCTGGGAGCCGGGGAGCTGTTTTTT
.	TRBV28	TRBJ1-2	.	CASSFEQGHGYTF	TGTGCCAGCAGTTTTGAACAGGGTCATGGCTACACCTTC
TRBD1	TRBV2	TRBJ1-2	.	CASSVGRGAYGYTF	TGTGCCAGCAGTGTTGGCAGGGGGGCCTATGGCTACACCTTC
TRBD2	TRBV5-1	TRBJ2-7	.	CASSRTSGSYEQYF	TGCGCCAGCAGCCGTACTAGCGGGAGCTACGAGCAGTACTTC
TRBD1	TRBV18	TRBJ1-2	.	CASSPDRGSYGYTF	TGTGCCAGCTCACCGGACAGGGGGTCCTATGGCTACACCTTC
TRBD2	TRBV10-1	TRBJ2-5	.	CASRGTAGLAGEGETQYF	TGCGCCAGCAGAGGGACGGCAGGACTAGCGGGAGAGGGGGAGACCCAGTACTTC
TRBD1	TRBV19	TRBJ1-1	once	CASSIRTGGWNTEAFF	TGTGCCAGTAGTATTCGGACAGGGGGCTGGAACACTGAAGCTTTCTTT